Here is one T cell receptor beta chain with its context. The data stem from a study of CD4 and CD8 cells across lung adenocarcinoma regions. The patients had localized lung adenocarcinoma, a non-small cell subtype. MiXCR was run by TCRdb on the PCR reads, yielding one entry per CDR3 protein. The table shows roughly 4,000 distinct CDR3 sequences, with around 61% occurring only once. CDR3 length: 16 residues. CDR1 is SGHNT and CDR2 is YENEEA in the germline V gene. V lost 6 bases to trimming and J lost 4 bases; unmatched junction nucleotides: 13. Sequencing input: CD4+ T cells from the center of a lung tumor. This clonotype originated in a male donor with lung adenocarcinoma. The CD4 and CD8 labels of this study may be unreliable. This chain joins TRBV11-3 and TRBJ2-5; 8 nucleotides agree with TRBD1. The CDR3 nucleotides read TGTGCCAGCAGTCCCGACAGGGGTGGAGGGAGAGAGACCCAGTACTTC. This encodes CASSPDRGGGRETQYF.